The TCR beta chain under discussion was sequenced for a study of shared clonotypes between healthy human individuals. In the study overall: A donor's plate count was three for CD4 naive and three for CD4 memory; CD8 naive had two and CD8 memory one.

The CDR3 has 14 residues. Germline assignment: CDR1 PRHDT and CDR2 FYEKMQ (reference sequence). With 5 bases clipped from V and 2 bases from J, the junction kept 5 bases outside the gene matches. Sequenced by immunoSEQ multiplex PCR; TCRdb stores in-frame clones only, minus some. Among about 2 million clones listed, less than 95% were seen once. Naive CD8 isolation took CD45RO-negative cells positively selected for CCR7 and excluded terminally differentiated effector memory CD45RA+ cells. On this clone itself: As yet, its antigen is unknown. At the DNA level, this CDR3 is encoded by other sequences in the same sample as well.

Study-level points and caveats: Naive CD4 clonotypes overlapped across several donors at around 4.7%.

The rearrangement uses TRBV13 and TRBJ1-1, with 7 positions matching TRBD1. The sequencing input was naive CD8+ T cells sorted from blood. The TCR comes from a man between 18 and 29 years old in good health. CDR3 region: CASSPRDRNTEAFF. DNA of the CDR3: TGTGCCAGCAGCCCACGGGACAGAAACACTGAAGCTTTCTTT.